The clone carrying this T cell receptor beta chain occurred a few times. Antigen: not known. The data stem from a study of T cells in Graves' hyperthyroidism and ophthalmopathy. Newly diagnosed patients aged 18 to 65 had hyperthyroidism of under 2 months' duration. The source material, RNA transcripts, was used to amplify TCR beta CDR3 regions. First-round RT-PCR with HTBI primers amplified the TCR CDR3 region. TCRdb re-called the multiplex PCR reads with MiXCR, one entry per CDR3 protein. This sample has hundreds of thousands of distinct CDR3 sequences, with around 46% found just once. Study-wide findings and caveats: Most thyroid-expanded clonotypes above 0.001 were also found in blood. Stable hyperthyroidism was told apart from ophthalmopathy by a model built on 13 V-J features.

The CDR3 length is 14 residues. V lost 4 bases, J lost 11 bases, and 15 bases lay in between. The chain joins TRBV12-3 or TRBV12-4 to TRBJ1-6; a weak D match, TRBD1 (5 bases). The sequenced material came from peripheral blood or thyroid tissue (not recorded which). This TCR derives from a woman between 18 and 29 years old with Graves' hyperthyroidism. Here the CDR3 reads CASSSPGQEAPLHF. CDR3 in DNA: TGTGCCAGCAGTTCCCCTGGACAAGAGGCACCCCTCCACTTT.